The clone carrying this TCR beta chain was counted between two and nine times. As yet, its antigen is unknown. The data were obtained in a study of blood T cells in healthy people across ages. Study results and caveats: Long-lived donors exceeded aged donors in naive CD4+ cells and diversity.

With a J-beta primer mix and a sample-barcoded 5' primer, a second PCR ran about 7 to 12 cycles. The authors tagged each cDNA molecule using a template-switch adaptor with 12 random nucleotides. TCRdb re-analysed the 5' RACE reads in MiXCR, keeping a single row per CDR3 protein. The sample lists about 290,000 distinct CDR3 sequences, 27% occurring once. CDR3 length: 14 residues. The germline CDR1 and CDR2 sequences are SGHTA and FQGNSA. V was pared by 1 base and J by 1 base, with 5 bases between. This sequence originates from a woman aged 70-85 years in good health. The gene calls are TRBV7-2 and TRBJ2-4; D is unresolved. The sequenced material came from blood. The CDR3 reads CASSLGFAKNIQYF. CDR3 nucleotides: TGTGCCAGCAGCTTAGGGTTTGCCAAAAACATTCAGTACTTC.